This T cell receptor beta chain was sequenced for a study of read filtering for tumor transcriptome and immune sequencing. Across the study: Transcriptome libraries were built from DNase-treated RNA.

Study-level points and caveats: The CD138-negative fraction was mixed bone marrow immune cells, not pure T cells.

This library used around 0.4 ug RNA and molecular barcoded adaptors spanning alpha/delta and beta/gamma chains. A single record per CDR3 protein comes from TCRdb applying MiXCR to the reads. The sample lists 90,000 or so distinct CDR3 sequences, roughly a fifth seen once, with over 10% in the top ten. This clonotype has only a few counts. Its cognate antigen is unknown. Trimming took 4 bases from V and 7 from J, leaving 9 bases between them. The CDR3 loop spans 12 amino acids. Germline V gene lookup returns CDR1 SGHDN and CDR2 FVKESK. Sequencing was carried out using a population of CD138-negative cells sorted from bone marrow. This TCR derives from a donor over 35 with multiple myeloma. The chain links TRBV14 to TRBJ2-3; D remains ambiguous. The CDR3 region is CASSRWTNTQYF. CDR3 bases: TGTGCCAGCAGCCGGTGGACGAATACGCAGTATTTT.